This T cell receptor beta chain originates from a study of regulatory T cells in long-lasting Graves disease. This clonotype was picked up many times. Time point: newly diagnosed GD, antithyroid drugs for less than 3 months. Making the TCR library involved RNA that had been extracted from PBMCs. Relying on iRepertoire HTBI primers and Arm-PCR of CDR3 regions, the team built TCR beta libraries. Authors' methods: Throughout the samples, researchers identified around 65 TRBV and approximately 15 TRBJ segments. TCRdb reanalysed the multiplex PCR reads using MiXCR and keeps one entry per CDR3 protein. The V and J calls and clone size are TCRdb's, not the authors'. The table lists some 500,000 distinct CDR3 sequences, about 16% of them singletons. Germline V gene lookup returns CDR1 LGHDT and CDR2 YNNKEL (reference sequence). V gave up 3 bases and J gave up 1 base, with 6 bases separating them. The CDR3 loop spans 13 amino acids.

The same sample was also used in a study of T cells in Graves' hyperthyroidism and ophthalmopathy.

This chain connects TRBV3-1 to TRBJ1-2; D is unresolved. The sequence derives from a woman between 40 and 65 years old with Graves disease. The material was peripheral blood mononuclear cells (PBMCs), obtained at new diagnosis, from a patient treated with antithyroid drugs. In nucleotides, the CDR3 is TGTGCCAGCAGCCAGGCAGATAACTATGGCTACACCTTC. Its protein product is CASSQADNYGYTF. Full variable domain (remainder filled in from reference TRBV3-1 and TRBJ1-2): DTAVSQTPKYLVTQMGNDKSIKCEQNLGHDTMYWYKQDSKKFLKIMFSYNNKELIINETVPNRFSPKSPDKAHLNLHINSLELGDSAVYFCASSQADNYGYTFGSGTRLTVV.